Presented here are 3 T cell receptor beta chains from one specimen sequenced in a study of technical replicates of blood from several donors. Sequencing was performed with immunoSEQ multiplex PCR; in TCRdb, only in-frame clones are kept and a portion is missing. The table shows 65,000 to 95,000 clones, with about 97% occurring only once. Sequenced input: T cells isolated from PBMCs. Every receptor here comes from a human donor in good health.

CDR3 sequence reads: CASSLGQASNEKLFF. The CDR3, as DNA: TGTGCCAGTAGTCTTGGTCAAGCTTCTAATGAAAAACTGTTTTTT. The chain links TRBV19 to TRBJ1-4; D remains ambiguous. The CDR3 is 15 residues long. The germline CDR1 and CDR2 sequences are LNHDA and SQIVND (reference sequence). The V and J ends lost 5 bases and 3 bases respectively, with 13 bases between them.

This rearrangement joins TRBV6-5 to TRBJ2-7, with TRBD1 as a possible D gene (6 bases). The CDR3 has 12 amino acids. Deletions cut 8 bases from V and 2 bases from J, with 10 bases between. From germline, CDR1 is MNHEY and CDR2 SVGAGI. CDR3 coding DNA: TGTGCCAGCTCGACAGGTACCTACGAGCAGTACTTC. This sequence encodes CASSTGTYEQYF.

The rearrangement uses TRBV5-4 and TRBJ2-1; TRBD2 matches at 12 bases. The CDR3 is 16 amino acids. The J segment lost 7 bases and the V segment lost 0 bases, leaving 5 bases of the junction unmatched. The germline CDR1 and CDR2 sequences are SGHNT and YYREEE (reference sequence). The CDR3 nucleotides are TGTGCCAGCAGCTTGGGACTAGCGGGAGACTTGAATGAGCAGTTCTTC. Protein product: CASSLGLAGDLNEQFF.